What follows describes a single T cell receptor (beta chain). The table lists this clone with a few counts. Its antigen is unknown. Per-base quality was not reported, and no clone a single base away is much larger than it. This sample was included in a study of blood T cell repertoires in COVID-19 (dated by TCRdb to between 2020 and 2021). General notes on the study: The collaborator samples originated in the United States, Italy and Spain and spanned the acute and convalescent phases of COVID-19. HLA class I and class II types, where available, came from metadata supplied by the sample provider rather than from assay-based typing. The dataset comprised deeply sampled blood TCRbeta repertoires from subjects exposed to, actively infected with, or recovered from COVID-19. The prospective study material was composed of cDNA or gDNA derived from T cells, B-cell-depleted T cells, or PBMCs. The repertoires were released in a freely available public database intended as a resource for research on the immune response to SARS-CoV-2. Samples came from the ongoing ImmuneRACE study (first 160 participants) plus 1,254 subjects from 6 global collaborators. Sample metadata almost always included a de-identified subject ID, COVID-19 status, age in years and sex. Overall results and qualifications from the work: The quantity of clinical and demographic metadata differed by source and by participant and was supplied without curation.

The immunoSEQ Assay, a bias-controlled multiplex PCR, was used to amplify TCRbeta CDR3 regions from genomic DNA. On the authors' methods: The number of nucleated cells in each sample was estimated by amplification of reference gene primers within the assay. To quantify the absolute abundance of each unique TCRbeta CDR3 rearrangement, sequence reads were collapsed and filtered. For each sample, productive Simpson clonality was calculated by taking the square root of Simpson's diversity index across productive rearrangements. As stored in TCRdb, this immuneACCESS dataset retains in-frame rearrangements with V and J assigned. A fraction of the clones does not appear; measured against another copy, unresolved V genes explain less than half of the discrepancy, and the remainder lacks a known reason. From that table come the V and J calls and clone size; the DNA was used to work out D and trimming. In this sample the table shows roughly 18,000 clones, 88% of which occur a single time. Of the sample, 9.5% to 10% falls within the top ten clones.

V drops 1 base and J drops 1 base, leaving 10 bases in between. For CDR1 and CDR2, the germline V gene (reference sequence) lists SEHNR and FQNEAQ. From its cysteine to its phenylalanine, the CDR3 spans 15 amino acids. Left in the record is the CDR3 DNA by itself, 45 bases read in frame from the first base. Each collaborating institution followed its own protocols to collect whole blood in K2EDTA tubes. For TCRbeta analysis, collaborator samples were shipped as frozen whole blood, as isolated PBMCs, or as DNA extracted from either sample type. The sample was peripheral blood. The sequence links TRBV7-9 to TRBJ1-1, with no reliable assignment of the D segment. The TCR was taken from a middle-aged man with active COVID-19. The CDR3 corresponds to CASSLVPRGNTEAFF. DNA sequence: TGTGCCAGCAGCTTAGTCCCCCGGGGGAACACTGAAGCTTTCTTT.